This T cell receptor beta chain emerged from a study of blood T cells in healthy people across ages (dated by TCRdb to the mid-2010s). The study in broad terms: In model experiments, template switching captured roughly one uniquely barcoded TCR beta cDNA molecule for every two T cells. To avoid experimental bias, donors of different ages were spread randomly across the sequencing lanes. Four age groups were formed from the donors: young (average approximately 16 years), middle-aged (around 39), aged (under 70) and long-lived (around 82). Using deep sequencing normalized with unique cDNA molecular identifiers, the study measured how TCR beta repertoire diversity changes with age. Two additional independent replicas of 1 million unique cDNA reads from the same blood draw were analyzed for two donors (one aged 18 to 30 and one aged 80 or older). The paper's findings and limits, for the study overall: Total diversity estimates from one million sequenced T cells were considered lower bounds and underestimates. The percentage of naive T cells measured by flow cytometry correlated strongly with observed TCR beta diversity. Conclusive comparison of naive and antigen-experienced compartments was prevented by the profiling of bulk unsorted PBMCs. Donor CMV infection status was unknown, potentially confounding age-related changes in expanded clonotypes. Compared with the aged group, more naive CD4+ T cells, fewer expanded clones and increased TCR diversity were shown by the long-lived group, suggesting age selection. As age increased, observed TCR beta diversity per million T cells dropped in a roughly linear way, and a significant reduction was already evident by age roughly 40.

This clonotype was seen ten or more times. No cognate antigen has been identified for it. Per-base quality was not reported, and no clone a single base away is much larger than it. The library relied on 5' RACE. The listed sequencing device is Illumina HiSeq 2500. A second roughly 6 to 11 cycle PCR used a sample-barcoded 5' primer and a J-beta primer mix. A template-switch 5' adaptor carrying 12 random nucleotides introduced a unique molecular identifier onto each TCR beta cDNA molecule. Each sample yielded at least 2.5 million CDR3-containing paired-end reads. First-strand cDNA was synthesized from all RNA with the Mint cDNA synthesis kit, primed by a TRBC-specific oligonucleotide. Following uracil-DNA glycosylase treatment, a first 18-cycle PCR with universal primers M1SS and BC2_uni_R was performed on all cDNA. From the authors' description of their analysis: For normalization, 1 million high-quality reads were randomly selected from each sample, with every read carrying a distinct molecular identifier. Reads sharing molecular identifiers were discarded rather than binned into consensus sequences. MiTCR, run with a Q25 quality threshold and the strictest error-elimination algorithm, handled CDR3 identification, clonotype clustering and error correction. Lower-bound total TCR beta diversity was estimated with a nonparametric unseen species model using Euler transformation. Using fastp at Q25 and MiXCR, TCRdb reprocessed the public reads and kept productive beta chains. Rows with one shared CDR3 protein collapse into an entry with the most common genes and DNA. TCRdb's processing, not the study's, gives the V and J calls here. For this sample the table gives fewer than 800,000 distinct CDR3 sequences, of which approximately 31% were detected only once. The ten largest clones capture less than 20% of the sample.

The 35 to 40 donors, aged about 6 to 90 years, were systemically healthy Caucasian individuals from Russia. Each donor gave about 9.8 milliliters of peripheral blood, drawn into EDTA-treated Vacutainer tubes. PBMCs were isolated by Ficoll-Paque density-gradient centrifugation, with at least 6 million obtained per sample. Total RNA, at least 6 micrograms per sample, was extracted from PBMCs with Trizol reagent. Naive CD45RAhigh/CD27high T cell percentages were measured by flow cytometry on a PBMC aliquot from every donor. CDR3 length: 13 amino acids, cysteine to phenylalanine. Here the CDR3 DNA is all that survives: 39 bases in frame from base 1. The germline V gene (reference sequence) yields DFQATT for CDR1 and SNEGSKA for CDR2. After removal of 6 bases from V and 5 bases from J, the junction retains 8 bases not matched to a gene.

Recombination linked TRBV20-1 to TRBJ2-5; a stretch of 8 junction bases matches TRBD1. The sequenced sample consisted of blood. This clonotype originated in a woman of 80 years or more in good health. Donor details come from another sample of the same person, matched by shared clones. The DNA sequence follows: TGCAGTGCAGCTCCCGACAGGGGCGAGACCCAGTACTTC. Its coded protein is CSAAPDRGETQYF.